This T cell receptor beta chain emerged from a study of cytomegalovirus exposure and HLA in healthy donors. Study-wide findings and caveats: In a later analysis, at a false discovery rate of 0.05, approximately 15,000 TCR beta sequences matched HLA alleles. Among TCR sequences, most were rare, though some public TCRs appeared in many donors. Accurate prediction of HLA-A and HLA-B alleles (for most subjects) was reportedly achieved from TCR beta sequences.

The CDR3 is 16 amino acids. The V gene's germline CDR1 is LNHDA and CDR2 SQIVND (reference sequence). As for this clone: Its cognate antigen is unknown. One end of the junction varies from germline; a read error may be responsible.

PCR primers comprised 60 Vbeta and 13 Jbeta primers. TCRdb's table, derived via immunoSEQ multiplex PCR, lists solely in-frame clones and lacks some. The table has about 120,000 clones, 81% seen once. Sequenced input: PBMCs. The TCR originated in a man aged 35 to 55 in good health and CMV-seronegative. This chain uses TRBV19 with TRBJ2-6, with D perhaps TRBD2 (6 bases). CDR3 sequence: CASSSRRGAGANGLTF. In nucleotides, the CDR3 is TGTGCCAGTAGCTCACGGAGGGGCGCTGGGGCCAACGGCCTGACTTTC.